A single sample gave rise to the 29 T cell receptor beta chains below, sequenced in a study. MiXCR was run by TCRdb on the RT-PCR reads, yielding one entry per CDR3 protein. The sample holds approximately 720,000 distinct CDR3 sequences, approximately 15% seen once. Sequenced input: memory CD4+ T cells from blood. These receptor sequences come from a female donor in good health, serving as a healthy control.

CDR3 amino acids: CSASGGVIRNQPQHF. CDR3 nucleotides: TGCAGTGCTAGTGGGGGGGTTATACGCAATCAGCCCCAGCATTTT. The gene calls are TRBV20-1 and TRBJ1-5; the D gene is possibly TRBD1 (5 bases). This CDR3 is 15 amino acids long. Germline V CDR1 and CDR2: DFQATT, SNEGSKA (reference sequence). With 3 bases removed from V and 2 bases from J, the gap between germline ends came to 14 bases.

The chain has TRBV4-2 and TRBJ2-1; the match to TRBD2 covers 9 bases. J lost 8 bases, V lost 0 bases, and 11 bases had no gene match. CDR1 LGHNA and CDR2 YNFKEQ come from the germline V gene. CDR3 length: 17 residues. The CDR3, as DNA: TGTGCCAGCAGCCAAGATCTATTCGGACTAGCGAGGGATGAGCAGTTCTTC. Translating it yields CASSQDLFGLARDEQFF.

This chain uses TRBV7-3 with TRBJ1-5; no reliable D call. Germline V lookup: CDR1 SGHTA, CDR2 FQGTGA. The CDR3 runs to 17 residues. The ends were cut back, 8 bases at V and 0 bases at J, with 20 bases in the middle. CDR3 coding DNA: TGTGCCAGCGTGCCCCTCCGGTGCCCTGATAGCAATCAGCCCCAGCATTTT. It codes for CASVPLRCPDSNQPQHF. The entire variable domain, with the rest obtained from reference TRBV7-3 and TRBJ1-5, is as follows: GAGVSQTPSNKVTEKGKYVELRCDPISGHTALYWYRQSLGQGPEFLIYFQGTGAADDSGLPNDRFFAVRPEGSVSTLKIQRTERGDSAVYLCASVPLRCPDSNQPQHFGDGTRLSIL.

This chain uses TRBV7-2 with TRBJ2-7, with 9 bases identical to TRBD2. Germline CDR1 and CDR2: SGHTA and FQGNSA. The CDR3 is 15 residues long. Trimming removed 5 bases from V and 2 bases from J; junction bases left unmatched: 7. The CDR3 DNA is TGTGCCAGCAGCATGTCTAGCGGGGTTACCTACGAGCAGTACTTC. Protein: CASSMSSGVTYEQYF.

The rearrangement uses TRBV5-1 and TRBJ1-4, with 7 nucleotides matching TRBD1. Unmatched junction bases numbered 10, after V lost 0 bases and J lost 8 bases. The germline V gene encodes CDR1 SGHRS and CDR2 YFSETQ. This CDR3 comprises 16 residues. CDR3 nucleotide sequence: TGCGCCAGCAGCTTGGGGGTACAGGGGACTGGGGAAAAACTGTTTTTT. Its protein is CASSLGVQGTGEKLFF.

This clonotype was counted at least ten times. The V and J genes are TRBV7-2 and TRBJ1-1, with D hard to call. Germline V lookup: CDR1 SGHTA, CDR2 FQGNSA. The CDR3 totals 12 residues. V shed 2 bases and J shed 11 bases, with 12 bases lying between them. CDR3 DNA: TGTGCCAGCAGCTTAATTGATCGCATGGCTTTCTTT. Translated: CASSLIDRMAFF.

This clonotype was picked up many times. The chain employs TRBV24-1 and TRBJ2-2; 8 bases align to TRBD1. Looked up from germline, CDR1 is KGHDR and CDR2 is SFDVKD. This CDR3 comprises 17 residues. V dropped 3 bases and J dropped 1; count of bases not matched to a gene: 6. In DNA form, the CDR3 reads TGTGCCACCAGTGATCCGCAAGGGACAGGGAACACCGGGGAGCTGTTTTTT. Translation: CATSDPQGTGNTGELFF.

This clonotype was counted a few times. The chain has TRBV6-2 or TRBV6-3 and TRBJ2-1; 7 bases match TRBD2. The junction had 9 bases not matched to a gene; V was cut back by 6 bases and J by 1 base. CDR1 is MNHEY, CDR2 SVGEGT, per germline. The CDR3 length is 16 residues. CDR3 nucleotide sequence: TGTGCCAGCAGCGGACTCCGGGGGGAGTCCTACAATGAGCAGTTCTTC. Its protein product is CASSGLRGESYNEQFF.

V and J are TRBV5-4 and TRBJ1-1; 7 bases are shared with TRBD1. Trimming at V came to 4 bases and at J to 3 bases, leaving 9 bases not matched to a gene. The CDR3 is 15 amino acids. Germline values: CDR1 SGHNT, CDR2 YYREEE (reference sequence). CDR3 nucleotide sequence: TGTGCCAGCAGCGAGAACAGGGGATTTGACACTGAAGCTTTCTTT. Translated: CASSENRGFDTEAFF.

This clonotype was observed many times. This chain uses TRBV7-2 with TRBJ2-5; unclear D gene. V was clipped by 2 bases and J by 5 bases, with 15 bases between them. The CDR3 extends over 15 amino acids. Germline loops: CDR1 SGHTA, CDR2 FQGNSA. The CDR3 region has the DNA TGTGCCAGCAGCTTATCTATTAACCGGGCCGAGACCCAGTACTTC. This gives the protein CASSLSINRAETQYF.

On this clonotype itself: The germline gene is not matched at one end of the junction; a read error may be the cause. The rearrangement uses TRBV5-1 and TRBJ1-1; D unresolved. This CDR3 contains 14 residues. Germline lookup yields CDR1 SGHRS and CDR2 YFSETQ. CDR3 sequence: CASSMGAEATEASF. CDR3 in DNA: TGCGCCAGCAGCATGGGAGCAGAAGCGACTGAAGCTTCCTTT. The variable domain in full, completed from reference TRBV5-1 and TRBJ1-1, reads KAGVTQTPRYLIKTRGQQVTLSCSPISGHRSVSWYQQTPGQGLQFLFEYFSETQRNKGNFPGRFSGRQFSNSRSEMNVSTLELGDSALYLCASSMGAEATEASFGQGTRLTVV.

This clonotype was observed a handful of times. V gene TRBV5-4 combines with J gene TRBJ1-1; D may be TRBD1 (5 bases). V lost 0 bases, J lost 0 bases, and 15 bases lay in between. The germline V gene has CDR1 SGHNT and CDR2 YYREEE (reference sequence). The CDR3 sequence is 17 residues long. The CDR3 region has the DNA TGTGCCAGCAGCTTGGGGGGCGGGCAGTACATGAACACTGAAGCTTTCTTT. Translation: CASSLGGGQYMNTEAFF.

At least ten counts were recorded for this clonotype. The CDR3: CASSTGTSGRSSYNEQFF. Written as DNA, the CDR3 is TGTGCCAGCAGCACGGGGACTAGCGGAAGGAGCTCCTACAATGAGCAGTTCTTC. The chain uses TRBV5-6 and TRBJ2-1; 11 bases are a match to TRBD2. This CDR3 region has 18 residues. The V gene end was trimmed by 4 bases and the J gene end by 0 bases; junction bases not matched to a gene: 9. Germline loops: CDR1 SGHDT, CDR2 YYEEEE.

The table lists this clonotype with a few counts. The CDR3 protein is CSAKNSQGLGYNEQFF. CDR3 bases: TGCAGTGCCAAAAATTCCCAGGGTTTAGGATACAATGAGCAGTTCTTC. V gene TRBV20-1 combines with J gene TRBJ2-1, with a weak D call TRBD1 (5 bases). Germline loops: CDR1 DFQATT, CDR2 SNEGSKA (reference sequence). The CDR3 length is 16 residues. With 6 bases removed from V and 4 bases from J, the gap between germline ends came to 22 bases.

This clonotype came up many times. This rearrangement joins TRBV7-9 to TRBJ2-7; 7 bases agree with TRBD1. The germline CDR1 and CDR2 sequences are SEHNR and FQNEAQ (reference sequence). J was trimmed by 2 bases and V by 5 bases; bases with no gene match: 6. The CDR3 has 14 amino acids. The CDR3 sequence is CASSPGQSAYEQYF. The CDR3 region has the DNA TGTGCCAGCAGCCCGGGACAGTCTGCCTACGAGCAGTACTTC.

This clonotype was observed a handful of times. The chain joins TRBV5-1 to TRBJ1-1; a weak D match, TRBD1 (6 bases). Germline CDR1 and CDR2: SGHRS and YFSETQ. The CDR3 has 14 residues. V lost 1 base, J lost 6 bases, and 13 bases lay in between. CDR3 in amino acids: CASSLWGAAPEAFF. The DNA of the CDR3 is TGCGCCAGCAGCTTGTGGGGGGCCGCCCCTGAAGCTTTCTTT.

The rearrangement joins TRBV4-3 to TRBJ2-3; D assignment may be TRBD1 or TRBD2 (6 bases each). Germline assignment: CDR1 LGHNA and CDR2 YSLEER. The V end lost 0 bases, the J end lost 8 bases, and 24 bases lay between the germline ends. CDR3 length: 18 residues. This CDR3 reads CASSQEWGRVYEGGTQYF. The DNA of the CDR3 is TGCGCCAGCAGCCAAGAATGGGGCAGGGTCTATGAGGGGGGTACGCAGTATTTT.

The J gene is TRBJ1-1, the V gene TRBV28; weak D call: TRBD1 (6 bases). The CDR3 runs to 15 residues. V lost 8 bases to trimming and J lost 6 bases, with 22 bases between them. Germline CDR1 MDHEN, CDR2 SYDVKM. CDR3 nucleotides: TGTGCCAGCCTCAGAATAACAGGGATCGGGGCTGAAGCTTTCTTT. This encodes CASLRITGIGAEAFF.

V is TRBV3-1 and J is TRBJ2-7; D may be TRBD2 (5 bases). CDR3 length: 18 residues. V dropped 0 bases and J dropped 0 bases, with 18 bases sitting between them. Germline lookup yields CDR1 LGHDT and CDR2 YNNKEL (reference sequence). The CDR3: CASSQDKSPTADSYEQYF. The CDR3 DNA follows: TGTGCCAGCAGCCAAGATAAGTCCCCCACAGCGGACTCCTACGAGCAGTACTTC.

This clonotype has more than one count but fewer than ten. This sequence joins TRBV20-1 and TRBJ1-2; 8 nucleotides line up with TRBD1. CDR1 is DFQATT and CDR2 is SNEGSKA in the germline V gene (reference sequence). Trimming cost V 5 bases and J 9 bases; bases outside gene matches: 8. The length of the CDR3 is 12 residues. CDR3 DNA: TGCAGTGCTTCGACAGGGGCCCAACGCTACACCTTC. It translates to CSASTGAQRYTF.

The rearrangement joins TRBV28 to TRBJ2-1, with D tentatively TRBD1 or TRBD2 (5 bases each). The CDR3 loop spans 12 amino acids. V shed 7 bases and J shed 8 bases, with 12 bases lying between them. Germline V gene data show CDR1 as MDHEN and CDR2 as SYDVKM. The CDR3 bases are TGTGCCAGCAACTCCCTGGGGGATGAGCAGTTCTTC. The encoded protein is CASNSLGDEQFF.

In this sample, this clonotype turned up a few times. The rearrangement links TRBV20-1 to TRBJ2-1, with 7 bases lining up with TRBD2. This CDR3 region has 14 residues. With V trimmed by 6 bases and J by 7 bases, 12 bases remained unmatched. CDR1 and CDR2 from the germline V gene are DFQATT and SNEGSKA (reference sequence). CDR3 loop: CSAQRGGSVNEQFF. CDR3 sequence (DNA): TGCAGTGCGCAGAGGGGCGGGAGCGTAAATGAGCAGTTCTTC.

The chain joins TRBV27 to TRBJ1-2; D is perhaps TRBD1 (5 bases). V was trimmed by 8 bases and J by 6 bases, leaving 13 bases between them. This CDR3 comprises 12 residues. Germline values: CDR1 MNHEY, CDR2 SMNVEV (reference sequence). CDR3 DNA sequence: TGTGCCAGCCACGACAGATTTCATGGCTACACCTTC. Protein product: CASHDRFHGYTF.

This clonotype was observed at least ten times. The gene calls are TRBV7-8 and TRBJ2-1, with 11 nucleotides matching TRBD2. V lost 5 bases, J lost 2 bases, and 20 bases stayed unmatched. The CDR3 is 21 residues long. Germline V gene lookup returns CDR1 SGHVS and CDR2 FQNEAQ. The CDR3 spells CASSPRTPGLAVPTTYNEQFF. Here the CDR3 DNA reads TGTGCCAGCAGCCCCCGTACACCGGGACTAGCGGTACCGACCACCTACAATGAGCAGTTCTTC.

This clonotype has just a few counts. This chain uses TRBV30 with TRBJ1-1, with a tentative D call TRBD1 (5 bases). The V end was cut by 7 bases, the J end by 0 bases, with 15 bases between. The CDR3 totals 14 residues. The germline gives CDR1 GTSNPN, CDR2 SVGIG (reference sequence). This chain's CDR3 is CAFQQTALNTEAFF. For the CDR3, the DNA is TGTGCCTTCCAGCAGACAGCATTGAACACTGAAGCTTTCTTT.

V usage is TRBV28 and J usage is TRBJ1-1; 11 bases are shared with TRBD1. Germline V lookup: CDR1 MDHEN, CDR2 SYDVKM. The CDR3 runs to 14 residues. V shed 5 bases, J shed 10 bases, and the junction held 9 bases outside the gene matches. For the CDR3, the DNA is TGTGCCAGCAGTACACCGGGACAGGGGGTACGAGCTTTCTTT. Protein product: CASSTPGQGVRAFF.

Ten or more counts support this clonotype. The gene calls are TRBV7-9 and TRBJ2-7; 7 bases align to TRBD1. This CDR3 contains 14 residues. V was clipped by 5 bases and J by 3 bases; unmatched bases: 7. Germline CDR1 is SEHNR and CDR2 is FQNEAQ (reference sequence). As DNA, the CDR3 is TGTGCCAGCAGCCACCGGGACAGAAGCTACGAGCAGTACTTC. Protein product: CASSHRDRSYEQYF.

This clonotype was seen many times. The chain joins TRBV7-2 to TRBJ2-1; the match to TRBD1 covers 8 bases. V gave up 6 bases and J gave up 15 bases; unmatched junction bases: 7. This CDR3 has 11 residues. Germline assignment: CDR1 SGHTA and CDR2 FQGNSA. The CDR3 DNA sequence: TGTGCCAGCAGTCGACAGGGGAGCTGGTTCTTC. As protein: CASSRQGSWFF.

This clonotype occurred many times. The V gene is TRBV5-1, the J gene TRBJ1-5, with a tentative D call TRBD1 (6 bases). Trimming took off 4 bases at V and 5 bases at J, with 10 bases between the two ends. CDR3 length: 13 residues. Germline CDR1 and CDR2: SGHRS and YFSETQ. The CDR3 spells CASSGGADQPQHF. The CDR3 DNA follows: TGCGCCAGCAGCGGGGGGGCAGATCAGCCCCAGCATTTT.